These 12 T cell receptor beta chains were all obtained from the same sample, sequenced in a study of cytomegalovirus exposure and HLA in healthy donors (dated by TCRdb to 2016 to 2017). The library was generated by the immunoSEQ multiplex PCR assay. For the multiplex PCR, a mixture combining 60 forward primers for TCR Vbeta segments and 13 reverse primers for TCR Jbeta segments was used. What TCRdb holds here is the immuneACCESS table cut down to in-frame rearrangements. Part of the clones is not present; checked against another copy, under half of the missing clones reflect an unresolved V gene, and the others are unexplained. A total of about 160,000 clones appear in this sample, roughly four fifths of them only once. The ten largest clones represent around a tenth of the sample. The sequencing sample was made of PBMCs. The receptor source for this set is a man aged 45-65 years in good health and CMV-seropositive.

This clone was counted a single time. The chain carries TRBV7-9 and TRBJ2-3; D remains ambiguous. The CDR3 sequence is 13 residues long. The germline V and J ends were trimmed by 5 bases and 6 bases, with 12 bases remaining between them. Germline V gene lookup returns CDR1 SEHNR and CDR2 FQNEAQ (reference sequence). The CDR3 region is CASSLPPRDTQYF. As DNA, the CDR3 is TGTGCCAGCAGCCTTCCGCCCCGGGATACGCAGTATTTT.

This chain uses TRBV19 with TRBJ2-1, with D hard to call. The germline V gene encodes CDR1 LNHDA and CDR2 SQIVND (reference sequence). The CDR3 totals 13 residues. The V and J ends lost 3 bases and 5 bases respectively, with 8 bases between them. DNA for the CDR3: TGTGCCAGTAGTATTGTCCATCACAATGAGCAGTTCTTC. Translation: CASSIVHHNEQFF. The whole variable domain, remainder taken from reference TRBV19 and TRBJ2-1, is DGGITQSPKYLFRKEGQNVTLSCEQNLNHDAMYWYRQDPGQGLRLIYYSQIVNDFQKGDIAEGYSVSREKKESFPLTVTSAQKNPTAFYLCASSIVHHNEQFFGPGTRLTVL.

The V and J genes are TRBV5-6 and TRBJ2-7; 9 bases align to TRBD1. Germline assignment: CDR1 SGHDT and CDR2 YYEEEE. CDR3 length: 15 residues. V dropped 4 bases and J dropped 4; count of bases not matched to a gene: 9. The CDR3 DNA is TGTGCCAGCAGCACCGGGACAGGGTATGGATACGAGCAGTACTTC. Encoded protein: CASSTGTGYGYEQYF.

V and J are TRBV5-1 and TRBJ1-5, with D perhaps matching TRBD1 (5 bases). Trimming pared 4 bases from V and 6 bases from J, leaving 14 bases between. The CDR3 has 14 residues. Per germline, CDR1 SGHRS and CDR2 YFSETQ. Here the CDR3 DNA reads TGCGCCAGCAGCCCGGGTGGGGCCCCTCAGCCCCAGCATTTT. Protein product: CASSPGGAPQPQHF. The full variable domain, completed using reference TRBV5-1 and TRBJ1-5, is KAGVTQTPRYLIKTRGQQVTLSCSPISGHRSVSWYQQTPGQGLQFLFEYFSETQRNKGNFPGRFSGRQFSNSRSEMNVSTLELGDSALYLCASSPGGAPQPQHFGDGTRLSIL.

This clone turned up a few times. The V call is TRBV7-6, the J call TRBJ2-7; 9 bases map to TRBD2. The V segment lost 3 bases and the J segment 3 bases; nucleotides outside the gene matches: 18. The CDR3 has 19 residues. Germline V gives CDR1 SGHVS, CDR2 FNYEAQ. The CDR3 bases are TGTGCCAGCAGCTTGTCGGCGGGGGGGCTTCTCACTTCTAGCTACGAGCAGTACTTC. Translating gives CASSLSAGGLLTSSYEQYF.

The rearrangement uses TRBV7-3 and TRBJ2-2, with 8 bases that match TRBD2. The CDR3 covers 16 residues. V was pared by 1 base and J by 2 bases, with 3 bases of the junction left unmatched. The germline V gene encodes CDR1 SGHTA and CDR2 FQGTGA. The DNA of the CDR3 is TGTGCCAGCAGCTTAAACGGGGGGGATAACACCGGGGAGCTGTTTTTT. This translates into CASSLNGGDNTGELFF.

This clone showed up just a few times. The chain uses TRBV7-2 and TRBJ2-7, with D perhaps matching TRBD2 (6 bases). Germline V gene data show CDR1 as SGHTA and CDR2 as FQGNSA. The V end was cut by 5 bases, the J end by 6 bases, with 17 bases between. The CDR3 sequence is 14 residues long. The DNA of the CDR3 is TGTGCCAGCAGCCCAAGGGACTGGGCCGGCGAGCAGTACTTC. This sequence encodes CASSPRDWAGEQYF.

The V gene is TRBV19, the J gene TRBJ1-2; D perhaps matches TRBD1 (6 bases). Germline V lookup: CDR1 LNHDA, CDR2 SQIVND (reference sequence). This CDR3 is built from 13 residues. Trimming left V 4 bases short and J 6 bases short, with 12 bases between. The CDR3 coding sequence is TGTGCCAGTAGTACCAACGAGGGGGATGGCTACACCTTC. This gives the protein CASSTNEGDGYTF.

This clone appeared a few times. The V and J genes are TRBV16 and TRBJ2-1; D remains ambiguous. V was trimmed by 0 bases and J by 4 bases, leaving 16 bases between them. Germline CDR1 reads KGHSY; CDR2 reads FQNENV. The CDR3 length is 17 residues. The chain's CDR3 is CASSQSAIDFTYNEQFF. CDR3 in DNA: TGTGCCAGCAGCCAATCCGCAATAGATTTTACTTACAATGAGCAGTTCTTC.

V usage is TRBV9 and J usage is TRBJ1-2; D is possibly TRBD1 (5 bases). Germline V gene lookup returns CDR1 SGDLS and CDR2 YYNGEE. Trimming cost V 4 bases and J 6 bases, with 13 bases left between them. This CDR3 is built from 13 residues. CDR3 coding DNA: TGTGCCAGCAGCTTACCTCCAGGGAATGGCTACACCTTC. As protein: CASSLPPGNGYTF. The whole variable domain, filled in from reference TRBV9 and TRBJ1-2, reads DSGVTQTPKHLITATGQRVTLRCSPRSGDLSVYWYQQSLDQGLQFLIQYYNGEERAKGNILERFSAQQFPDLHSELNLSSLELGDSALYFCASSLPPGNGYTFGSGTRLTVV.

With respect to this clone: Relative to the germline gene, one junction end is altered; a read error may explain this. The rearrangement links TRBV7-3 to TRBJ2-2; no clear D. CDR3 length equals 14 residues. Germline V lookup: CDR1 SGHTA, CDR2 FQGTGA. In nucleotides, the CDR3 is TGTGCCGGCAGCTTTAATTGGAACACCGGGGAGCTGTTTTTT. As protein: CAGSFNWNTGELFF.

This chain joins TRBV2 and TRBJ1-1; a possible D gene is TRBD1 (6 bases). The CDR3 covers 14 residues. Germline CDR1 is SNHLY and CDR2 is FYNNEI. V shed 4 bases and J shed 0 bases, with 9 bases lying between them. The CDR3 DNA reads TGTGCCAGCAGTGGGACAGCGCTGAACACTGAAGCTTTCTTT. This translates into CASSGTALNTEAFF.